The clone carrying this TCR beta chain was observed many times. From the 5' RACE reads, TCRdb called clonotypes with MiXCR, one entry per CDR3 protein. Of some 30,000 distinct CDR3 sequences in the sample, over 25% were seen once. CDR1 is SGHDT, CDR2 YYEEEE, per germline. There are 15 residues in the CDR3. Trimming shortened V by 4 bases and J by 1 base, and 12 bases separated the two germline ends. Tregs were sorted as CD4+CD25+CD127-/low cells. The source of this sequence is a female donor with breast cancer. The sequencing sample was made of tumor-infiltrating Tregs sorted from the breast tumor. The chain uses TRBV5-6 and TRBJ2-1; tentatively, D is TRBD2 (5 bases). CDR3 nucleotide sequence: TGTGCCAGCAGCCCCCGGACTCTTTCCTACAATGAGCAGTTCTTC. This gives the protein CASSPRTLSYNEQFF.